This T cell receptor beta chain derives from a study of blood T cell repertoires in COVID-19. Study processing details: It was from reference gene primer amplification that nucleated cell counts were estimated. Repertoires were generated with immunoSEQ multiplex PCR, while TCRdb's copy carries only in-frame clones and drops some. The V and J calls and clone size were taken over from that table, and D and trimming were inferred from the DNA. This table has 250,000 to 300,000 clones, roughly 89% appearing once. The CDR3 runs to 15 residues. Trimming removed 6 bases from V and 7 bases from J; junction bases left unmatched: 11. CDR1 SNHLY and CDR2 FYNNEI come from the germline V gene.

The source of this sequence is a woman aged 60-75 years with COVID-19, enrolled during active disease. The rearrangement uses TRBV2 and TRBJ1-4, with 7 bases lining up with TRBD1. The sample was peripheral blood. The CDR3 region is CASRVTRGGGEKLFF. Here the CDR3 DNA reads TGTGCCAGCAGGGTCACGAGAGGGGGCGGTGAAAAACTGTTTTTT.